This T cell receptor (beta chain) was recorded in a study of shared clonotypes between healthy human individuals. The study's findings and limits: The expectation was that sequencing depth would affect clonotype sharing among donors. Despite large depth, sorted-subset datasets appeared incompletely sequenced.

The method was immunoSEQ multiplex PCR; TCRdb's version includes in-frame clones alone and lacks a portion of them. The sample holds about 1.1 million clones, 78% seen once. The CDR3 has 14 residues. The V end was cut by 5 bases, the J end by 3 bases, with 14 bases between. From germline, CDR1 is SEHNR and CDR2 FQNEAQ (reference sequence). Worth noting for this clone: Its antigen is undetermined.

The TCR originated in a man aged 18 to 29 in good health. Some clones in this sample may be carry-over from other donors' samples. The source material was memory CD4+ T cells from PBMCs. Regarding subset: CD45RA-negative fraction. The V and J genes are TRBV7-9 and TRBJ2-7; a weak D match, TRBD2 (5 bases). The chain's CDR3 is CASSREERYYEQYF. The CDR3 DNA sequence: TGTGCCAGCAGCCGCGAGGAGCGGTACTACGAGCAGTACTTC.